The rows below give T cell receptor beta chains drawn from one sample of a study of beta chain features in type 1 diabetes. Only in-frame clones appear in the TCRdb table, and some are missing; sequencing was by immunoSEQ multiplex PCR. Of 130,000 or so clones in the sample, 9.5% to 10% are singletons; the top ten hold 0.5% to 0.65%. The source material was central memory CD4+ T cells from blood. Every receptor here comes from a woman between 40 and 55 years old in good health. The CDR3 runs from the conserved cysteine through the conserved F or W. The D gene is left open where the match is weak. Clone size is shown for a subset of rows, as once, few, many or a class of expanded clone.

abundance,v_gene,j_gene,d_gene,CDR3aa,CDR3nt
few,TRBV4-1,TRBJ2-1,-,CASSNTRTRGSHNEQFF,TGCGCCAGCAGCAACACGAGGACCCGGGGGAGCCACAATGAGCAGTTCTTC
-,TRBV19,TRBJ1-2,-,CASSHPGGYTF,TGTGCCAGTAGTCACCCCGGTGGCTACACCTTC
-,TRBV10-3,TRBJ2-3,TRBD1,CAIRGTGGLTDTQYF,TGTGCCATCAGAGGGACAGGGGGACTAACAGATACGCAGTATTTT
-,TRBV7-2,TRBJ1-5,-,CASSLANQPQHF,TGTGCCAGCAGCTTGGCCAATCAGCCCCAGCATTTT
-,TRBV2,TRBJ2-2,TRBD1,CASSELGTGGVGTGNTGELFF,TGTGCCAGCAGTGAATTAGGGACAGGGGGAGTGGGGACGGGGAACACCGGGGAGCTGTTTTTT
-,TRBV18,TRBJ2-3,TRBD2,CASSPRLAGDRTDTQYF,TGTGCCAGCTCCCCTAGACTAGCGGGGGATCGCACAGATACGCAGTATTTT
few,TRBV19,TRBJ2-7,-,CASKTSLRSSYEQYF,TGTGCCAGTAAAACCTCCCTGAGGAGCTCCTACGAGCAGTACTTC
few,TRBV5-3,TRBJ2-7,-,CARSPRRQASYEQYF,TGTGCCAGAAGCCCGAGGAGGCAGGCCTCCTACGAGCAGTACTTC
few,TRBV13,TRBJ2-7,TRBD1,CASSLVEGQTYEQYF,TGTGCCAGCAGCTTAGTCGAGGGACAGACCTACGAGCAGTACTTC
few,TRBV5-4,TRBJ2-3,-,CASSLVATDTQYF,TGTGCCAGCAGCTTGGTGGCCACAGATACGCAGTATTTT
-,TRBV5-4,TRBJ1-2,TRBD1,CASSLEQGALDYGYTF,TGTGCCAGCAGCTTGGAACAGGGGGCACTCGACTATGGCTACACCTTC
-,TRBV5-4,TRBJ2-2,TRBD2,CASSPSGVAGELFF,TGTGCCAGCAGCCCGAGCGGGGTCGCCGGGGAGCTGTTTTTT
few,TRBV5-4,TRBJ2-7,TRBD2,CASSERLAGTLDEQYF,TGTGCCAGCAGCGAGCGACTAGCGGGGACTTTGGACGAGCAGTACTTC
many,TRBV5-4,TRBJ2-3,TRBD1,CASSLRTGGVDTQYF,TGTGCCAGCAGCTTGCGGACAGGGGGGGTTGATACGCAGTATTTT
many,TRBV11-2,TRBJ2-7,-,CASSLNGGASYEQYF,TGTGCCAGCAGCTTAAATGGGGGGGCGTCCTACGAGCAGTACTTC
-,TRBV21-1,TRBJ2-7,-,CASSRSRDRDNYEQYF,TGTGCCAGCAGTCGATCGCGGGACAGGGATAACTACGAGCAGTACTTC
few,TRBV9,TRBJ2-1,-,CASTWTGDHNEQFF,TGTGCCAGCACGTGGACGGGGGATCACAATGAGCAGTTCTTC
-,TRBV7-2,TRBJ2-3,TRBD2,CASSLRPSGGQADTQYF,TGTGCCAGCAGCTTAAGGCCTAGCGGGGGGCAAGCAGATACGCAGTATTTT
-,TRBV30,TRBJ2-1,TRBD2,CAWTWGGGASFHNEQFF,TGTGCCTGGACCTGGGGCGGGGGAGCCTCTTTCCACAATGAGCAGTTCTTC
many,TRBV19,TRBJ1-1,-,CASSFEGATEAFF,TGTGCCAGTAGTTTTGAGGGAGCGACTGAAGCTTTCTTT
many,TRBV7-9,TRBJ1-6,TRBD1,CASSQGDGALHF,TGTGCCAGCAGCCAGGGGGACGGGGCCCTCCACTTT
few,TRBV7-9,TRBJ2-3,TRBD1,CASSPRDRGLTDTQYF,TGTGCCAGCAGCCCCCGGGACAGGGGGCTTACAGATACGCAGTATTTT
-,TRBV5-1,TRBJ2-5,TRBD2,CASRTSSGRGGETQYF,TGCGCCAGCAGGACGAGTAGCGGAAGGGGAGGGGAGACCCAGTACTTC
few,TRBV11-2,TRBJ2-3,-,CASSLVSGWNPDTQYF,TGTGCCAGCAGCTTAGTTTCGGGGTGGAACCCAGATACGCAGTATTTT
few,TRBV4-3,TRBJ1-5,-,CASSQEGASNQPQHF,TGCGCCAGCAGCCAAGAGGGGGCCAGCAATCAGCCCCAGCATTTT
few,TRBV7-2,TRBJ2-3,TRBD2,CASSLTSGGISGNTQYF,TGTGCCAGCAGCTTAACGTCTGGGGGGATCAGCGGGAATACGCAGTATTTT
-,TRBV2,TRBJ2-2,TRBD2,CASKDGGGAGGELFF,TGTGCCAGCAAGGATGGCGGGGGGGCCGGCGGGGAGCTGTTTTTT
-,TRBV10-3,TRBJ2-2,-,CAINNGLNTGELFF,TGTGCCATCAATAATGGACTCAACACCGGGGAGCTGTTTTTT
-,TRBV29-1,TRBJ1-2,-,CSGGTGRGGYTF,TGCAGCGGGGGAACAGGGAGAGGTGGCTACACCTTC
-,TRBV2,TRBJ2-5,TRBD2,CASPPGSGKETQYF,TGTGCCAGCCCCCCGGGGAGCGGGAAAGAGACCCAGTACTTC